A selection of T cell receptor beta chains follows, all from one sample in a study of vaccination effects on CD4 cells after COVID-19. The repertoire was sequenced with immunoSEQ multiplex PCR; TCRdb's copy has only in-frame clones and lacks some. The sample lists around 30,000 clones; approximately 69% were seen once. No antigens are known for them. The material was CD4+ T cells from PBMCs cultured with SARS-CoV-2 spike peptides, obtained before COVID-19 vaccination. The receptors originated from a human donor who had a prior SARS-CoV-2 infection. The CDR3 runs from the conserved cysteine through the conserved F or W. Fields, in order: J gene, V gene, D gene, clone size, CDR3 protein, CDR3 DNA. D genes are given only for firm matches. Clone size is not always given. Where it is, it says once, few, many or a class for expanded clones.

j_call: TRBJ2-5; v_call: TRBV6-2/TRBV6-3; d_call: .; clone_size: few; cdr3_aa: CASSALASRETQYF; cdr3_nt: TGTGCCAGCAGTGCCCTAGCGAGCAGAGAGACCCAGTACTTC
j_call: TRBJ1-5; v_call: TRBV19; d_call: TRBD1; clone_size: few; cdr3_aa: CASSTQRDRGGYNQPQHF; cdr3_nt: TGTGCCAGTAGTACTCAACGGGACAGGGGAGGATACAATCAGCCCCAGCATTTT
j_call: TRBJ2-1; v_call: TRBV5-1; d_call: .; clone_size: .; cdr3_aa: CASSLGGGLSSYNEQFF; cdr3_nt: TGCGCCAGCAGCTTGGGTGGGGGCCTTAGCTCCTACAATGAGCAGTTCTTC
j_call: TRBJ2-5; v_call: TRBV4-2; d_call: TRBD2; clone_size: .; cdr3_aa: CASSQTSGRDQETQYF; cdr3_nt: TGTGCCAGCAGCCAAACTAGCGGGAGAGATCAAGAGACCCAGTACTTC
j_call: TRBJ1-3; v_call: TRBV21-1; d_call: .; clone_size: .; cdr3_aa: CASAGTALGNTIYF; cdr3_nt: TGTGCCAGCGCCGGGACAGCCCTAGGGAACACCATATATTTT
j_call: TRBJ1-5; v_call: TRBV30; d_call: .; clone_size: .; cdr3_aa: CAWSLYALGQPQHF; cdr3_nt: TGTGCCTGGTCTCTGTATGCGCTGGGTCAGCCCCAGCATTTT
j_call: TRBJ2-1; v_call: TRBV24-1; d_call: TRBD1; clone_size: few; cdr3_aa: CATSEGQGRDNEQFF; cdr3_nt: TGTGCCACCAGTGAGGGACAGGGACGCGACAATGAGCAGTTCTTC
j_call: TRBJ2-1; v_call: TRBV7-3; d_call: .; clone_size: .; cdr3_aa: CASSIGGTYNEQFF; cdr3_nt: TGTGCCAGCTCAATCGGTGGGACCTACAATGAGCAGTTCTTC
j_call: TRBJ2-1; v_call: TRBV19; d_call: TRBD2; clone_size: .; cdr3_aa: CASSITRGGYNEQFF; cdr3_nt: TGTGCCAGTAGTATAACCCGGGGGGGTTACAATGAGCAGTTCTTC
j_call: TRBJ2-3; v_call: TRBV11-2; d_call: TRBD2; clone_size: .; cdr3_aa: CASSAGTSVDTQYF; cdr3_nt: TGTGCCAGCAGCGCGGGGACTAGTGTGGATACGCAGTATTTT
j_call: TRBJ2-1; v_call: TRBV12-5; d_call: .; clone_size: .; cdr3_aa: CATRAGPDPEQFF; cdr3_nt: TGTGCCACCCGGGCAGGGCCGGACCCTGAGCAGTTCTTC
j_call: TRBJ2-1; v_call: TRBV3-1/TRBV3-2; d_call: .; clone_size: .; cdr3_aa: CASAPGLGFNEQFF; cdr3_nt: TGTGCCAGCGCCCCGGGATTGGGTTTTAATGAGCAGTTCTTC
j_call: TRBJ2-7; v_call: TRBV6-1; d_call: TRBD2; clone_size: .; cdr3_aa: CASSEGTSGDYEQYF; cdr3_nt: TGTGCCAGCAGTGAAGGGACTAGCGGGGACTACGAGCAGTACTTC
j_call: TRBJ1-2; v_call: TRBV6-5; d_call: TRBD1; clone_size: .; cdr3_aa: CASSPGQGRNTF; cdr3_nt: TGTGCCAGCAGTCCGGGACAGGGTCGGAACACCTTC
j_call: TRBJ1-6; v_call: TRBV5-3; d_call: TRBD1; clone_size: .; cdr3_aa: CARSLDDRGDNSPLHF; cdr3_nt: TGTGCCAGAAGCTTGGATGACAGGGGGGATAATTCACCCCTCCACTTT
j_call: TRBJ1-2; v_call: TRBV6-6; d_call: TRBD1; clone_size: once; cdr3_aa: CASSYYPDREYGYTF; cdr3_nt: TGTGCCAGCAGTTACTACCCCGACAGGGAATATGGCTACACCTTC
j_call: TRBJ1-2; v_call: TRBV5-6; d_call: TRBD1; clone_size: .; cdr3_aa: CASSLRGRGGYTF; cdr3_nt: TGTGCCAGCAGCTTGAGGGGGCGCGGTGGCTACACCTTC
j_call: TRBJ2-7; v_call: TRBV6-5; d_call: .; clone_size: .; cdr3_aa: CATSDRVTYEQYF; cdr3_nt: TGTGCTACTTCGGACAGAGTTACCTACGAGCAGTACTTC
j_call: TRBJ2-5; v_call: TRBV5-1; d_call: TRBD1; clone_size: .; cdr3_aa: CASSTGTGGGETQYF; cdr3_nt: TGCGCCAGCAGCACCGGGACAGGGGGAGGAGAGACCCAGTACTTC
j_call: TRBJ1-2; v_call: TRBV11-2; d_call: TRBD1; clone_size: .; cdr3_aa: CASTLTGGFLGYTF; cdr3_nt: TGTGCCAGCACGCTGACAGGGGGGTTTCTTGGCTACACCTTC
j_call: TRBJ2-1; v_call: TRBV7-9; d_call: TRBD2; clone_size: .; cdr3_aa: CASSRYVSGVGNEQFF; cdr3_nt: TGTGCCAGCAGCCGATACGTTAGCGGGGTGGGTAATGAGCAGTTCTTC
j_call: TRBJ1-5; v_call: TRBV6-2/TRBV6-3; d_call: .; clone_size: few; cdr3_aa: CASSYSIWDVNQPQHF; cdr3_nt: TGTGCCAGCAGTTACTCGATTTGGGATGTAAATCAGCCCCAGCATTTT
j_call: TRBJ1-5; v_call: TRBV7-8; d_call: .; clone_size: .; cdr3_aa: CASSPGGVDQPQHF; cdr3_nt: TGTGCCAGCAGCCCGGGGGGGGTTGACCAGCCCCAGCATTTT
j_call: TRBJ1-1; v_call: TRBV7-2; d_call: .; clone_size: .; cdr3_aa: CASSLVRDGEAFF; cdr3_nt: TGTGCCAGCAGCTTAGTTCGGGACGGTGAAGCTTTCTTT
j_call: TRBJ1-2; v_call: TRBV6-5; d_call: .; clone_size: .; cdr3_aa: CASSYQSGVGYTF; cdr3_nt: TGTGCCAGCAGTTACCAATCAGGGGTTGGCTACACCTTC
j_call: TRBJ1-1; v_call: TRBV27; d_call: .; clone_size: .; cdr3_aa: CASSLKSWTDYTEAFF; cdr3_nt: TGTGCCAGCAGTTTAAAGTCTTGGACAGATTACACTGAAGCTTTCTTT
j_call: TRBJ2-3; v_call: TRBV6-5; d_call: TRBD1; clone_size: .; cdr3_aa: CASSYSPTGVDTQYF; cdr3_nt: TGTGCCAGCAGTTACTCACCGACAGGGGTTGATACGCAGTATTTT
j_call: TRBJ2-7; v_call: TRBV7-9; d_call: TRBD2; clone_size: .; cdr3_aa: CASSLERTSGGRSSYEQYF; cdr3_nt: TGTGCCAGCAGCTTAGAGCGGACTAGCGGGGGCCGAAGCTCCTACGAGCAGTACTTC
j_call: TRBJ2-1; v_call: TRBV7-9; d_call: TRBD2; clone_size: .; cdr3_aa: CASSTSGREQFF; cdr3_nt: TGTGCCAGCAGCACTAGCGGGAGGGAGCAGTTCTTC
j_call: TRBJ2-3; v_call: TRBV6-1; d_call: .; clone_size: .; cdr3_aa: CASSEVNFGLMNTDTQYF; cdr3_nt: TGTGCCAGCAGTGAAGTTAATTTTGGGCTGATGAACACAGATACGCAGTATTTT
j_call: TRBJ2-1; v_call: TRBV7-3; d_call: .; clone_size: .; cdr3_aa: CASSLSGGGIDEQFF; cdr3_nt: TGTGCCAGCAGCTTATCAGGGGGGGGCATCGATGAGCAGTTCTTC
j_call: TRBJ2-3; v_call: TRBV10-3; d_call: .; clone_size: .; cdr3_aa: CAIRTQLSTDTQYF; cdr3_nt: TGTGCCATCAGGACCCAGCTTAGCACAGATACGCAGTATTTT
j_call: TRBJ2-1; v_call: TRBV21-1; d_call: .; clone_size: .; cdr3_aa: CASSAYGGNNEQFF; cdr3_nt: TGTGCCAGCAGCGCCTACGGGGGGAACAATGAGCAGTTCTTC
j_call: TRBJ1-2; v_call: TRBV5-4; d_call: .; clone_size: .; cdr3_aa: CASSGGRGGGYTF; cdr3_nt: TGTGCCAGCAGCGGAGGGAGGGGGGGCGGCTACACCTTC
j_call: TRBJ2-1; v_call: TRBV7-2; d_call: TRBD2; clone_size: .; cdr3_aa: CASSGGLFRNEQFF; cdr3_nt: TGTGCCTCAAGCGGGGGCCTCTTTAGGAATGAGCAGTTCTTC
j_call: TRBJ2-1; v_call: TRBV28; d_call: TRBD1; clone_size: .; cdr3_aa: CASSQDRGYLNEQFF; cdr3_nt: TGTGCCAGCAGTCAAGACAGGGGGTATCTCAATGAGCAGTTCTTC
j_call: TRBJ2-7; v_call: TRBV6-5; d_call: TRBD1; clone_size: .; cdr3_aa: CASSERGLDEQYF; cdr3_nt: TGTGCCAGCTCGGAAAGGGGGCTGGACGAGCAGTACTTC
j_call: TRBJ2-7; v_call: TRBV7-2; d_call: .; clone_size: .; cdr3_aa: CASSLSGNSYEQYF; cdr3_nt: TGTGCCAGCAGCTTATCCGGGAACTCCTACGAGCAGTACTTC
j_call: TRBJ2-1; v_call: TRBV7-3; d_call: TRBD2; clone_size: .; cdr3_aa: CASSSPSGEQFF; cdr3_nt: TGTGCCAGCAGCTCGCCTAGCGGTGAGCAGTTCTTC
j_call: TRBJ2-1; v_call: TRBV11-2; d_call: .; clone_size: once; cdr3_aa: CASSLSWTARDEQFF; cdr3_nt: TGTGCCAGCAGCCTAAGCTGGACCGCTCGCGATGAGCAGTTCTTC
j_call: TRBJ1-2; v_call: TRBV5-4; d_call: .; clone_size: .; cdr3_aa: CASSTGGAGFGYTF; cdr3_nt: TGTGCCAGCAGCACTGGGGGGGCAGGGTTCGGCTACACCTTC
j_call: TRBJ2-5; v_call: TRBV6-6; d_call: .; clone_size: .; cdr3_aa: CASSYRLAVQETQYF; cdr3_nt: TGTGCCAGCAGTTACCGACTGGCGGTCCAAGAGACCCAGTACTTC
j_call: TRBJ2-1; v_call: TRBV5-4; d_call: TRBD2; clone_size: .; cdr3_aa: CASSPRSGSSYNEQFF; cdr3_nt: TGTGCCAGCAGCCCCCGTAGCGGGAGCTCCTACAATGAGCAGTTCTTC
j_call: TRBJ1-6; v_call: TRBV5-4; d_call: .; clone_size: .; cdr3_aa: CASSPGQGSPLHF; cdr3_nt: TGTGCCAGCAGCCCCGGGCAAGGTTCACCCCTCCACTTT
j_call: TRBJ1-1; v_call: TRBV5-1; d_call: .; clone_size: .; cdr3_aa: CASSLAASRTFRSPNTEAFF; cdr3_nt: TGCGCCAGCAGCTTGGCAGCGAGTAGGACATTCAGATCTCCTAACACTGAAGCTTTCTTT
j_call: TRBJ1-2; v_call: TRBV21-1; d_call: .; clone_size: once; cdr3_aa: CASPLGGHYGYTF; cdr3_nt: TGTGCCAGCCCACTCGGGGGACACTATGGCTACACCTTC
j_call: TRBJ1-1; v_call: TRBV19; d_call: .; clone_size: .; cdr3_aa: CASSMFAAKRTEAFF; cdr3_nt: TGTGCCAGTAGTATGTTCGCGGCCAAGAGGACTGAAGCTTTCTTT
j_call: TRBJ2-1; v_call: TRBV7-8; d_call: .; clone_size: once; cdr3_aa: CASSQLRFGYNEQFF; cdr3_nt: TGTGCCAGCAGCCAATTGCGATTTGGATACAATGAGCAGTTCTTC
j_call: TRBJ2-5; v_call: TRBV5-1; d_call: TRBD1; clone_size: .; cdr3_aa: CASSFQGAEETQYF; cdr3_nt: TGCGCCAGCAGCTTTCAGGGGGCCGAAGAGACCCAGTACTTC
j_call: TRBJ1-1; v_call: TRBV7-8; d_call: .; clone_size: .; cdr3_aa: CASSLWAATEAFF; cdr3_nt: TGTGCCAGCAGCTTATGGGCGGCCACTGAAGCTTTCTTT
j_call: TRBJ1-2; v_call: TRBV5-8; d_call: .; clone_size: .; cdr3_aa: CASSLRRQNYGYTF; cdr3_nt: TGTGCCAGCAGCCTGCGGCGGCAGAACTATGGCTACACCTTC
j_call: TRBJ2-5; v_call: TRBV5-8; d_call: TRBD2; clone_size: few; cdr3_aa: CASSSGTSGIETQYF; cdr3_nt: TGTGCCAGCAGCTCTGGGACTAGCGGGATTGAGACCCAGTACTTC
j_call: TRBJ1-4; v_call: TRBV28; d_call: TRBD1; clone_size: .; cdr3_aa: CASSLPQGEGEKLFF; cdr3_nt: TGTGCCAGCAGTTTACCACAGGGGGAAGGGGAAAAACTGTTTTTT
j_call: TRBJ2-6; v_call: TRBV7-2; d_call: .; clone_size: few; cdr3_aa: CASSLDRAGANVLTF; cdr3_nt: TGTGCCAGCAGCTTAGACCGTGCAGGGGCCAACGTCCTGACTTTC
j_call: TRBJ2-3; v_call: TRBV5-1; d_call: .; clone_size: .; cdr3_aa: CASRASADTQYF; cdr3_nt: TGCGCCAGCAGAGCCTCAGCAGATACGCAGTATTTT
j_call: TRBJ1-1; v_call: TRBV6-2/TRBV6-3; d_call: .; clone_size: .; cdr3_aa: CASSNGVTEAFF; cdr3_nt: TGTGCCAGCAGTAATGGGGTTACTGAAGCTTTCTTT
j_call: TRBJ2-6; v_call: TRBV27; d_call: .; clone_size: .; cdr3_aa: CASTRLANLGANVLTF; cdr3_nt: TGTGCCAGCACCAGGCTAGCAAATTTAGGGGCCAACGTCCTGACTTTC
j_call: TRBJ2-2; v_call: TRBV5-4; d_call: .; clone_size: .; cdr3_aa: CASSLGRLSGELFF; cdr3_nt: TGTGCCAGCAGCTTGGGACGGCTAAGCGGGGAGCTGTTTTTT
j_call: TRBJ2-7; v_call: TRBV20-1; d_call: .; clone_size: .; cdr3_aa: CSARLYEQYF; cdr3_nt: TGCAGTGCTAGACTTTACGAGCAGTACTTC
j_call: TRBJ2-7; v_call: TRBV7-8; d_call: .; clone_size: .; cdr3_aa: CASSHDGWVIDSYEQYF; cdr3_nt: TGTGCCAGCAGCCACGATGGTTGGGTTATCGACAGCTACGAGCAGTACTTC